The entry below gives a single TCR beta chain sequence along with its context. In the source study's methods: Cell counts per sample came from amplifying reference gene primers. Sequencing used immunoSEQ multiplex PCR; TCRdb keeps in-frame clones, though not all of them. The V and J calls and the clone size are those of that table, but D and trimming were determined from the DNA. Of more than 60,000 clones listed, roughly four fifths are singletons. The sample is drawn from a study of blood T cell repertoires in COVID-19. The receptor's source is a man between 60 and 70 years old with acute or convalescent COVID-19. Sequencing was carried out using peripheral blood.

The CDR3 DNA sequence: TGTGCCAGCACCCAGGACAGGGGGCGAGAAAAACTGTTTTTT. This gives the protein CASTQDRGREKLFF. The rearrangement links TRBV2 to TRBJ1-4; 11 bases agree with TRBD1. This CDR3 is built from 14 residues. V was clipped by 7 bases and J by 8 bases; unmatched bases: 6. CDR1 SNHLY and CDR2 FYNNEI come from the germline V gene.